This T cell receptor (beta chain) was profiled in a study of glioma-infiltrating T cells after dendritic cell vaccination listed by TCRdb under 2016. Looking at the study overall: A cohort of 15 glioblastoma patients from Phase I and II dendritic cell vaccination trials was included, of whom 9 were newly diagnosed and 6 had recurrent disease. Patients received autologous tumor lysate-pulsed dendritic cell vaccination between about 2003 and 2012. To make the vaccine, monocyte-derived dendritic cells were cultured for less than nine days with IL-4 and GM-CSF and then pulsed overnight with autologous tumor lysate. Three intradermal dendritic cell vaccine injections were administered to patients at biweekly intervals in the arm below the axilla. Deep sequencing of TCR beta CDR3 regions was used to quantify tumor-infiltrating lymphocyte content and compare tumor and blood repertoires in dendritic cell-vaccinated glioblastoma patients. Survival after dendritic cell vaccination was correlated with TCR sequencing metrics, such as TIL content and the overlap between tumor and blood repertoires. Study-wide findings and limitations: No direct relationship between TCR clonality and survival was found, suggesting that a diverse polyclonal response may matter. The three-group TCR overlap response model was characterized as speculative, and prospective validation of the model was stated to be required. The cohort was small and heterogeneous, few patients had complete blood and tumor sets, and even fewer had initial-recurrent tumor pairs. After dendritic cell vaccination, a higher estimated pretreatment TIL content predicted longer time to progression and overall survival.

Using the immunoSEQ assay, TCRB CDR3 regions were amplified from roughly 1.9 micrograms of genomic DNA, or from all available DNA when less than that was on hand. For multiplex PCR, 60 forward primers for TCR V beta segments and 13 reverse primers for J beta segments were used. To estimate the number of reads per starting template, synthetic control templates were added to each sample at limiting dilution. The Illumina HiSeq System generated sequencing reads of 87 bp. For the original study's pipeline: PCR and sequencing errors were removed by a nearest neighbor algorithm that merged closely related sequences. TCR overlap was measured as the percentage of unique tumor TCR beta sequences also present in the same patient's peripheral blood. This immuneACCESS table, as held by TCRdb, lists in-frame sequences with V and J called but not all clones. Of the missing ones, under half trace to an unresolved V gene in checked studies; the others have no known cause. For V, J and clone size, that table is used; D and trimming come from the DNA. A total of fewer than 75,000 clones appear in this sample, around 86% of them only once. The leading ten clones occupy roughly 7.9% of the sample.

Reading from cysteine to phenylalanine, the CDR3 counts 13 amino acids. CDR3 DNA is the only sequence kept; it has 39 bases, read in frame from the first base. CDR1 and CDR2 were assigned from the germline V gene (reference sequence) as MNHEY and SMNVEV. V is shortened by 6 bases, J by 7 bases, and the region joining them spans 12 bases. Worth noting for this clone: Its antigen target is currently unknown. No qualities accompany the bases; no much larger clone lies one base away.

To be selected, patients needed enough residual fresh-frozen tumor tissue and more than two years of available survival data. An isocitrate dehydrogenase mutation was not carried by any of the glioblastoma patients, although molecular status was otherwise variable. PBMC collection took place before vaccination, two weeks after the third vaccination, and at tumor progression if progression occurred. The Qiagen DNeasy Blood extraction Kit was used to extract genomic DNA. The TCR was taken from a human donor with glioblastoma. This material consisted of blood, taken before dendritic cell vaccination. The chain couples TRBV27 to TRBJ1-4, with no D gene named confidently. CDR3 loop: CASRRVGAEKLFF. The nucleotide sequence is given as TGTGCCAGCAGGAGGGTAGGTGCTGAAAAACTGTTTTTT.